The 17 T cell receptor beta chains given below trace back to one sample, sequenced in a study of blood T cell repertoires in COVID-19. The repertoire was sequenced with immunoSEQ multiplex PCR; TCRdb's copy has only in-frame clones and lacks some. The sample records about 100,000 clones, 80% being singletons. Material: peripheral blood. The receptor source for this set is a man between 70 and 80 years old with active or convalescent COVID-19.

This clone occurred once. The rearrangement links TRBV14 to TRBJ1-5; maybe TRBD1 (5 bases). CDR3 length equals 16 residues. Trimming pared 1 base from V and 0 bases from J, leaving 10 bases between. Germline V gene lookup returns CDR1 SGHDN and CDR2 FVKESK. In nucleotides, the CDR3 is TGTGCCAGCAGCCAAGGGGGCCCAGGTAGCAATCAGCCCCAGCATTTT. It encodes CASSQGGPGSNQPQHF. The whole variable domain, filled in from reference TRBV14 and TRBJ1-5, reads EAGVTQFPSHSVIEKGQTVTLRCDPISGHDNLYWYRRVMGKEIKFLLHFVKESKQDESGMPNNRFLAERTGGTYSTLKVQPAELEDSGVYFCASSQGGPGSNQPQHFGDGTRLSIL.

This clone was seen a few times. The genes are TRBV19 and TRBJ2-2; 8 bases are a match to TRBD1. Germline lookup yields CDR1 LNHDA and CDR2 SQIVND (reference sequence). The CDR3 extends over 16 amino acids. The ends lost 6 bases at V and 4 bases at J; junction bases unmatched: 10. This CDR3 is CASSSWTGRGTGELFF. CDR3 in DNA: TGTGCCAGTAGCTCCTGGACAGGGCGAGGCACCGGGGAGCTGTTTTTT. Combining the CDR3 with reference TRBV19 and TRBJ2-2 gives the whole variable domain DGGITQSPKYLFRKEGQNVTLSCEQNLNHDAMYWYRQDPGQGLRLIYYSQIVNDFQKGDIAEGYSVSREKKESFPLTVTSAQKNPTAFYLCASSSWTGRGTGELFFGEGSRLTVL.

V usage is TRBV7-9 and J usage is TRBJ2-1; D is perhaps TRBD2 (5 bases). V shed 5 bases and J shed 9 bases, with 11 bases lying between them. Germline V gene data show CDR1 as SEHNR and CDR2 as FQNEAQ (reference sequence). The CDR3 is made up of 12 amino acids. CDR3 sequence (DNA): TGTGCCAGCAGCAGAGTGGACTTTGAGCAGTTCTTC. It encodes CASSRVDFEQFF.

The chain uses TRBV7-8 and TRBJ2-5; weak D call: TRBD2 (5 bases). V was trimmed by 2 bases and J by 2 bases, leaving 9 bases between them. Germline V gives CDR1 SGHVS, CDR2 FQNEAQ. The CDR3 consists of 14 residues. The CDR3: CASSLRRTQETQYF. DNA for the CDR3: TGTGCCAGCAGCTTACGCCGGACTCAAGAGACCCAGTACTTC.

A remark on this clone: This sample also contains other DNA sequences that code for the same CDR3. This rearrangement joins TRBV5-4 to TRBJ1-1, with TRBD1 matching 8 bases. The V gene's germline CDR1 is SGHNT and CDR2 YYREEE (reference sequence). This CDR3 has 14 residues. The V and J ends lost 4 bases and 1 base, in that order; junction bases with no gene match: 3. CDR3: CASSPGTGNTEAFF. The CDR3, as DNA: TGTGCCAGCAGCCCCGGGACAGGGAACACTGAAGCTTTCTTT.

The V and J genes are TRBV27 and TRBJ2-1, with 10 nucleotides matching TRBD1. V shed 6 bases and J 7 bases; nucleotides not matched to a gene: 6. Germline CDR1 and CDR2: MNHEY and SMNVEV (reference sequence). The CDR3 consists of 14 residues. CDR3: CASRAWTGGNEQFF. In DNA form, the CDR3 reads TGTGCCAGCAGGGCCTGGACAGGGGGTAATGAGCAGTTCTTC.

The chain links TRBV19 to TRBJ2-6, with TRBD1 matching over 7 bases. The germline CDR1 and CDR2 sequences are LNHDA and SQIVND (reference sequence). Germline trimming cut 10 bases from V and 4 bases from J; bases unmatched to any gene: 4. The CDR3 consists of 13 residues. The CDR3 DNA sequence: TGTGCCACGACAGGGTACGGGGCCAACGTCCTGACTTTC. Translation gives CATTGYGANVLTF.

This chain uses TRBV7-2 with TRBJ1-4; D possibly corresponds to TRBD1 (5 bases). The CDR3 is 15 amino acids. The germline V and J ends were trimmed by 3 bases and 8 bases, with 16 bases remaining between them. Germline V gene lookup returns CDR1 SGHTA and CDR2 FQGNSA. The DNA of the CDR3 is TGTGCCAGCAGCTTGGGGGGGAGGGATAACGAAAAACTGTTTTTT. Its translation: CASSLGGRDNEKLFF.

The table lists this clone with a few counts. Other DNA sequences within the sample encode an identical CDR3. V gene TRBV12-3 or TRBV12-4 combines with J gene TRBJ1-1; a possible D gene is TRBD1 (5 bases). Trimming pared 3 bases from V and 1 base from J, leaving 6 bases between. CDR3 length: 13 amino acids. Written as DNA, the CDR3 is TGTGCCAGCAGTTTTCAGGGGAACACTGAAGCTTTCTTT. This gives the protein CASSFQGNTEAFF.

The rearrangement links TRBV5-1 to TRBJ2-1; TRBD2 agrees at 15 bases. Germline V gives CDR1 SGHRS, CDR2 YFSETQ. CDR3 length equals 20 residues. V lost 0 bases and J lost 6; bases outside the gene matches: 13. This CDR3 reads CASSLGVSGTSGRLSNEQFF. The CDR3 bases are TGCGCCAGCAGCTTGGGGGTATCCGGGACTAGCGGGAGGTTGAGCAATGAGCAGTTCTTC.

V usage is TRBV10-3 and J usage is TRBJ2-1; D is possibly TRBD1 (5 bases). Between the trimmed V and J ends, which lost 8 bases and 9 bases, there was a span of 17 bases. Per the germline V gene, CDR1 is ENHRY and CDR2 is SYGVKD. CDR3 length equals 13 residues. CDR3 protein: CAIGKEGVGEQFF. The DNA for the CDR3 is TGTGCCATCGGAAAGGAAGGGGTCGGTGAGCAGTTCTTC.

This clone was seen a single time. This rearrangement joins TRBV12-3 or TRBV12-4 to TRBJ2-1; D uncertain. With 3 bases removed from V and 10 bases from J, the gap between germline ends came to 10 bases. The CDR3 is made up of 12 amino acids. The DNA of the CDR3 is TGTGCCAGCAGTTTGTCGGGTGGCGAGCAGTTCTTC. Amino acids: CASSLSGGEQFF.

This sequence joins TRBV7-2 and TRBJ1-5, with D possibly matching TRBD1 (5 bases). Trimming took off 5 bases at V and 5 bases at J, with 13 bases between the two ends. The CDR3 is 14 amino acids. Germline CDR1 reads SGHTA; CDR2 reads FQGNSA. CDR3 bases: TGTGCCAGCAGCGAAGCCGGGACTTATCAGCCCCAGCATTTT. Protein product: CASSEAGTYQPQHF.

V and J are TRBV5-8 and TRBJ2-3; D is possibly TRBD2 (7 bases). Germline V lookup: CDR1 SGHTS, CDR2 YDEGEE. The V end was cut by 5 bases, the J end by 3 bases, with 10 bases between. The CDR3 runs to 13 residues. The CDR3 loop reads CASRRGGTDTQYF. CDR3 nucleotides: TGTGCCAGCAGGAGGGGGGGGACAGATACGCAGTATTTT.

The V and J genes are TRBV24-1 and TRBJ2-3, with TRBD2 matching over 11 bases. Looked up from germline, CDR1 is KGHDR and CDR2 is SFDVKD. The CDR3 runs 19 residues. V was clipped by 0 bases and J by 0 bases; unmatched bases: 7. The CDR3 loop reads CATSDLQGLAASSTDTQYF. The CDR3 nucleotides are TGTGCCACCAGTGATTTGCAGGGACTAGCGGCCTCTAGCACAGATACGCAGTATTTT.

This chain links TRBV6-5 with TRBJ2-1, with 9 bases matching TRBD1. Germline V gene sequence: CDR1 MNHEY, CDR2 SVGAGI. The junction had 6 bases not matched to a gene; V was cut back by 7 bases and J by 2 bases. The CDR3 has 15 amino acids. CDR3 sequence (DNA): TGTGCCAGCACCTACGGGACAGGGCCCTACAATGAGCAGTTCTTC. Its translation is CASTYGTGPYNEQFF.

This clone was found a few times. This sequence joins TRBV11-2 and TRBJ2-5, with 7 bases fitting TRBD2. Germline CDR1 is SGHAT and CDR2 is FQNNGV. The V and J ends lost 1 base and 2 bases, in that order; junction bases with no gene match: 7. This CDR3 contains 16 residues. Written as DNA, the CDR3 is TGTGCCAGCAGCTTAGCAACGGGAGGCCCGCAAGAGACCCAGTACTTC. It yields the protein CASSLATGGPQETQYF.